This is a list of T cell receptor beta chains from one sample in a study of blood T cells in healthy people across ages. TCRdb called the 5' RACE reads again in MiXCR, with one record for every CDR3 protein. Among around 1,600,000 distinct CDR3 sequences listed, roughly 43% were seen once. Source material: blood. The source of these receptors is a woman younger than 30 in good health. Each CDR3 is given with its conserved first and last residue. The order of the fields is D gene, J gene, clone size, V gene, CDR3 DNA, CDR3 protein. D genes are given only for firm matches. The size of a clone is reported for some rows only, either as once, few or many, or as a class for expanded clones.

d_gene: TRBD2
j_gene: TRBJ2-7
abundance: few
v_gene: TRBV7-3
CDR3nt: TGTGCCAGCAGCAACTGGACTAGCGGGATCCACGAGCAGTACTTC
CDR3aa: CASSNWTSGIHEQYF

d_gene: NA
j_gene: TRBJ2-4
abundance: NA
v_gene: TRBV27
CDR3nt: TGTGCCAGCAGGGGGCAGCTAAACTCCTACAATGAGCAGTACTTC
CDR3aa: CASRGQLNSYNEQYF

d_gene: NA
j_gene: TRBJ2-1
abundance: few
v_gene: TRBV7-2
CDR3nt: TGTGCCAGCAGCTTAGGGTGGGGGAACTCCTACAATGAGCAGTTCTTC
CDR3aa: CASSLGWGNSYNEQFF

d_gene: TRBD2
j_gene: TRBJ2-1
abundance: NA
v_gene: TRBV19
CDR3nt: TGTGCCACAAGCGGGGGGTCCTGGAATGAGCAGTTCTTC
CDR3aa: CATSGGSWNEQFF

d_gene: TRBD1
j_gene: TRBJ2-1
abundance: NA
v_gene: TRBV20-1
CDR3nt: TGCAGTGCTAGAGATCGGGACAGGGTTCCCCTCAATGAGCAGTTCTTC
CDR3aa: CSARDRDRVPLNEQFF

d_gene: NA
j_gene: TRBJ1-2
abundance: NA
v_gene: TRBV10-3
CDR3nt: TGTGCCATCAGGACCGGGACTGATAACTATGGCTACACCTTC
CDR3aa: CAIRTGTDNYGYTF

d_gene: NA
j_gene: TRBJ2-7
abundance: many
v_gene: TRBV12-3/TRBV12-4
CDR3nt: TGTGCCAGCAGTAGGGGAATTCTAACCTACGAGCAGTACTTC
CDR3aa: CASSRGILTYEQYF

d_gene: NA
j_gene: TRBJ1-2
abundance: NA
v_gene: TRBV4-2
CDR3nt: TGTGCCAGCAGCCAAGATGTGACAGGATTTATTAGCTATGGCTACACCTTC
CDR3aa: CASSQDVTGFISYGYTF

d_gene: TRBD1
j_gene: TRBJ1-6
abundance: NA
v_gene: TRBV5-1
CDR3nt: TGCGCCAGCAGCCCGGACAGGGGACCGTCAAATTCACCCCTCCACTTT
CDR3aa: CASSPDRGPSNSPLHF

d_gene: NA
j_gene: TRBJ1-1
abundance: NA
v_gene: TRBV20-1
CDR3nt: TGCAGTGCTACAGATACAGGGAACACTGAAGCTTTCTTT
CDR3aa: CSATDTGNTEAFF

d_gene: NA
j_gene: TRBJ2-2
abundance: few
v_gene: TRBV7-2
CDR3nt: TGTGCCAGCAGCTTATTATCCACCGGGGAGCTGTTTTTT
CDR3aa: CASSLLSTGELFF

d_gene: NA
j_gene: TRBJ2-7
abundance: NA
v_gene: TRBV28
CDR3nt: TGTGCCAGCAGTCAACAGACTCCGCCCTACGAGCAGTACTTC
CDR3aa: CASSQQTPPYEQYF

d_gene: NA
j_gene: TRBJ1-6
abundance: few
v_gene: TRBV20-1
CDR3nt: TGCAGTGCAAATGCGCGCGAGAGATCACCCCTCCACTTT
CDR3aa: CSANARERSPLHF

d_gene: NA
j_gene: TRBJ2-5
abundance: NA
v_gene: TRBV29-1
CDR3nt: TGCAGCGTTTATTCCACCCAAGAGACCCAGTACTTC
CDR3aa: CSVYSTQETQYF

d_gene: TRBD2
j_gene: TRBJ2-1
abundance: NA
v_gene: TRBV7-6
CDR3nt: TGTGCCAGCAGCTCGGGACTAGATTACAATGAGCAGTTCTTC
CDR3aa: CASSSGLDYNEQFF

d_gene: TRBD1
j_gene: TRBJ1-5
abundance: NA
v_gene: TRBV5-1
CDR3nt: TGCGCCAGCAGCTTGGCCAGGGGGAAGAAAAATCAGCCCCAGCATTTT
CDR3aa: CASSLARGKKNQPQHF

d_gene: TRBD2
j_gene: TRBJ2-1
abundance: NA
v_gene: TRBV27
CDR3nt: TGTGCCAGCAGTTTATCATGGCTAGCGGGGAACCATGAGCAGTTCTTC
CDR3aa: CASSLSWLAGNHEQFF

d_gene: NA
j_gene: TRBJ2-5
abundance: many
v_gene: TRBV6-6
CDR3nt: TGTGCCAGCAGTTACAGGGGTGAGACCCAGTACTTC
CDR3aa: CASSYRGETQYF

d_gene: NA
j_gene: TRBJ1-1
abundance: NA
v_gene: TRBV25-1
CDR3nt: TGTGCCAGCAAGGACGGAAAGAACACTGAAGCTTTCTTT
CDR3aa: CASKDGKNTEAFF

d_gene: NA
j_gene: TRBJ2-3
abundance: NA
v_gene: TRBV5-5
CDR3nt: TGTGCCAGCAGCTTCCATTGGCATAGCACAGATACGCAGTATTTT
CDR3aa: CASSFHWHSTDTQYF

d_gene: NA
j_gene: TRBJ1-2
abundance: NA
v_gene: TRBV7-9
CDR3nt: TGTGCCAGCAGCTTCGGCGGGGGCGGTTTGAACTATGGCTACACCTTC
CDR3aa: CASSFGGGGLNYGYTF

d_gene: NA
j_gene: TRBJ1-4
abundance: few
v_gene: TRBV11-2
CDR3nt: TGTGCCAGCAGAAGACTGGGTAATGAGAAACTGTTTTTT
CDR3aa: CASRRLGNEKLFF

d_gene: TRBD1
j_gene: TRBJ1-4
abundance: many
v_gene: TRBV7-2
CDR3nt: TGTGCCAGCAGCAACAACCCGGGACAGCTTAATGAAAAACTGTTTTTT
CDR3aa: CASSNNPGQLNEKLFF

d_gene: TRBD1
j_gene: TRBJ1-2
abundance: few
v_gene: TRBV29-1
CDR3nt: TGCAGCGTTGAAGGGCTAGGGACAGGCTATGGCTACACCTTC
CDR3aa: CSVEGLGTGYGYTF

d_gene: TRBD2
j_gene: TRBJ2-7
abundance: few
v_gene: TRBV7-3
CDR3nt: TGTGCCAGCAGCTTAGGAGCGGGAGGAAACTACGAGCAGTACTTC
CDR3aa: CASSLGAGGNYEQYF

d_gene: NA
j_gene: TRBJ1-1
abundance: few
v_gene: TRBV5-5
CDR3nt: TGTGCCAGCAGCTTGGTTGCTGGGCCCCAAGCTGAAGCTTTCTTT
CDR3aa: CASSLVAGPQAEAFF

d_gene: NA
j_gene: TRBJ1-2
abundance: many
v_gene: TRBV27
CDR3nt: TGTGCCAGCAGTTTTGGGCAGTCCAACTATGGCTACACCTTC
CDR3aa: CASSFGQSNYGYTF

d_gene: NA
j_gene: TRBJ1-1
abundance: few
v_gene: TRBV15
CDR3nt: TGTGCCACCAGCAGAGGACGGATTATGAACACTGAAGCTTTCTTT
CDR3aa: CATSRGRIMNTEAFF

d_gene: NA
j_gene: TRBJ2-1
abundance: many
v_gene: TRBV2
CDR3nt: TGTGCCAGCAACAGGGACTACAATGAGCAGTTCTTC
CDR3aa: CASNRDYNEQFF

d_gene: TRBD1
j_gene: TRBJ2-1
abundance: NA
v_gene: TRBV5-1
CDR3nt: TGCGCCAGCAGAGCGGGAACCGGGACAGGGTATTCCGATGAGCAGTTCTTC
CDR3aa: CASRAGTGTGYSDEQFF

d_gene: NA
j_gene: TRBJ2-3
abundance: once
v_gene: TRBV2
CDR3nt: TGTGCCAACAGCGTCGGGCGGGGTGGTACGCAGTATTTT
CDR3aa: CANSVGRGGTQYF

d_gene: NA
j_gene: TRBJ2-1
abundance: few
v_gene: TRBV12-3/TRBV12-4
CDR3nt: TGTGCCAGCAGAAAGCGGCAGAGCTCCTACAATGAGCAGTTCTTC
CDR3aa: CASRKRQSSYNEQFF

d_gene: NA
j_gene: TRBJ2-5
abundance: NA
v_gene: TRBV6-5
CDR3nt: TGTGCCAGCAGTTACCGATTCGTGCTGATAATCGATGAGCAGTACTTC
CDR3aa: CASSYRFVLIIDEQYF

d_gene: NA
j_gene: TRBJ2-5
abundance: few
v_gene: TRBV20-1
CDR3nt: TGCAGTGCTAGAGAGGGGGGAAGGGAAGAGACCCAGTACTTC
CDR3aa: CSAREGGREETQYF

d_gene: NA
j_gene: TRBJ2-3
abundance: NA
v_gene: TRBV7-8
CDR3nt: TGTGCCAGCAGCTTAGTGGTGGCGGCAGATACGCAGTATTTT
CDR3aa: CASSLVVAADTQYF

d_gene: NA
j_gene: TRBJ2-3
abundance: few
v_gene: TRBV12-3/TRBV12-4
CDR3nt: TGTGCCAGCAGTTTCTGGGGAAAGGGCACAGATACGCAGTATTTT
CDR3aa: CASSFWGKGTDTQYF

d_gene: NA
j_gene: TRBJ1-4
abundance: NA
v_gene: TRBV9
CDR3nt: TGTGCCAGCAGCCCCCCAGGGCAGTATGGTGAAAAACTGTTTTTT
CDR3aa: CASSPPGQYGEKLFF

d_gene: NA
j_gene: TRBJ2-7
abundance: NA
v_gene: TRBV20-1
CDR3nt: TGCAGTGCTCGCGGGTCCAACTACGAGCAGTACTTC
CDR3aa: CSARGSNYEQYF

d_gene: TRBD2
j_gene: TRBJ2-5
abundance: NA
v_gene: TRBV7-9
CDR3nt: TGTGCCAGCAGCTTAGCGCGGGAGGAGACCCAGTACTTC
CDR3aa: CASSLAREETQYF

d_gene: NA
j_gene: TRBJ2-2
abundance: NA
v_gene: TRBV27
CDR3nt: TGTGCCAGCAGTTTAGGACCCCAGCCCGGGGAGCTGTTTTTT
CDR3aa: CASSLGPQPGELFF

d_gene: NA
j_gene: TRBJ1-1
abundance: NA
v_gene: TRBV5-1
CDR3nt: TGCGCCAGCAGCTTGGAATTGGCAGTGAATAACACTGAAGCTTTCTTT
CDR3aa: CASSLELAVNNTEAFF

d_gene: TRBD1
j_gene: TRBJ1-1
abundance: NA
v_gene: TRBV28
CDR3nt: TGTGCCAGCAAAAGGACAGGGGCCAGAGAAGGAACTGAAGCTTTCTTT
CDR3aa: CASKRTGAREGTEAFF

d_gene: TRBD2
j_gene: TRBJ2-2
abundance: NA
v_gene: TRBV4-3
CDR3nt: TGCGCCAGCAGCCCGACTAGCGGGGGGGCCGGGGAGCTGTTTTTT
CDR3aa: CASSPTSGGAGELFF

d_gene: TRBD1
j_gene: TRBJ2-3
abundance: NA
v_gene: TRBV24-1
CDR3nt: TGTGCCACCAGTGAACCTAGGGGGCTCCGCACAGATACGCAGTATTTT
CDR3aa: CATSEPRGLRTDTQYF

d_gene: NA
j_gene: TRBJ1-2
abundance: many
v_gene: TRBV7-8
CDR3nt: TGTGCCAGCAGCCCAGGACTTTATAACTATGGCTACACCTTC
CDR3aa: CASSPGLYNYGYTF

d_gene: NA
j_gene: TRBJ1-1
abundance: NA
v_gene: TRBV29-1
CDR3nt: TGCGACGTTGAAGATGGGGTCACTGAAGCTTTCTTT
CDR3aa: CDVEDGVTEAFF

d_gene: NA
j_gene: TRBJ2-7
abundance: NA
v_gene: TRBV25-1
CDR3nt: TGTGCCAGCAGTGAGCCCTCCGAGCAGTACTTC
CDR3aa: CASSEPSEQYF

d_gene: NA
j_gene: TRBJ2-7
abundance: NA
v_gene: TRBV4-2
CDR3nt: TGTGCCAGCAGCCAAGATTTGGGCGGTTACTCCTACGAGCAGTACTTC
CDR3aa: CASSQDLGGYSYEQYF

d_gene: TRBD1
j_gene: TRBJ1-1
abundance: NA
v_gene: TRBV29-1
CDR3nt: TGCAGCGTTGAAGGGGACAGGGGAGTCGGAACTGAAGCTTTCTTT
CDR3aa: CSVEGDRGVGTEAFF

d_gene: NA
j_gene: TRBJ2-3
abundance: few
v_gene: TRBV5-1
CDR3nt: TGCGCCAGCAGCTTGATAGGGTTGGCAGATACGCAGTATTTT
CDR3aa: CASSLIGLADTQYF

d_gene: NA
j_gene: TRBJ2-1
abundance: NA
v_gene: TRBV10-3
CDR3nt: TGTGCCATCAGAGGAGGGGGGGGTGAAAATGAGCAGTTCTTC
CDR3aa: CAIRGGGGENEQFF